The 27 T cell receptor beta chains in this list originate from one sample, sequenced in a study of OX40 agonist ivuxolimab in advanced cancers. Only in-frame clones appear in the TCRdb table, and some are missing; sequencing was by immunoSEQ multiplex PCR. The repertoire has 45,000 to 50,000 clones, roughly 90% of them found once; the top ten carry about 7.5%. The specimen comprised CD4+ or CD8+ T cells sorted from blood, sampled in a trial of the OX40 agonist ivuxolimab. These receptors originate from an adult with an advanced solid tumor such as melanoma, head and neck, liver or kidney cancer.

This sequence joins TRBV28 and TRBJ1-5; D remains unclear. In germline, CDR1 is MDHEN, CDR2 SYDVKM. The CDR3 is 13 amino acids. Trimming took off 7 bases at V and 6 bases at J, with 13 bases between the two ends. The CDR3 here is CASTAGGRQPQHF. In DNA form, the CDR3 reads TGTGCCAGCACCGCGGGAGGGCGTCAGCCCCAGCATTTT.

This clone appeared once. The rearrangement links TRBV11-2 to TRBJ2-5; D gene unclear. Looked up from germline, CDR1 is SGHAT and CDR2 is FQNNGV. CDR3 length equals 13 residues. V lost 1 base to trimming and J lost 2 bases, with 5 bases between them. CDR3 loop: CASSLGGQETQYF. In DNA form, the CDR3 reads TGTGCCAGCAGCTTAGGTGGTCAAGAGACCCAGTACTTC.

The chain recombines TRBV5-8 with TRBJ2-3, with 7 bases that match TRBD2. The CDR3 spans 14 residues. After removal of 5 bases from V and 3 bases from J, the junction contained 6 bases not matched to a gene. Germline V gene data show CDR1 as SGHTS and CDR2 as YDEGEE. CDR3 protein: CASRAGYGTDTQYF. DNA for the CDR3: TGTGCCAGCAGAGCGGGGTACGGAACAGATACGCAGTATTTT.

This clone has more than one count but fewer than ten. The genes are TRBV5-4 and TRBJ1-1; D might be TRBD1 (5 bases). This CDR3 has 15 amino acids. Trimming took 1 base from V and 2 from J, leaving 12 bases between them. Germline loops: CDR1 SGHNT, CDR2 YYREEE (reference sequence). CDR3 nucleotides: TGTGCCAGCAGCTTGAAGTTAGGGGAAAACACTGAAGCTTTCTTT. Its translation is CASSLKLGENTEAFF.

The chain carries TRBV5-6 and TRBJ1-6; 7 bases fit TRBD1. This CDR3 has 14 residues. The V and J ends lost 4 bases and 6 bases, in that order; junction bases with no gene match: 4. Germline V gene lookup returns CDR1 SGHDT and CDR2 YYEEEE. CDR3 protein: CASSTGQANSPLHF. The CDR3 DNA reads TGTGCCAGCAGCACCGGACAGGCTAATTCACCCCTCCACTTT.

The V call is TRBV25-1, the J call TRBJ2-1, with 15 bases matching TRBD2. The CDR3 has 15 residues. Germline V gene data show CDR1 as MGHDK and CDR2 as SYGVNS. J was trimmed by 7 bases and V by 4 bases; bases with no gene match: 2. CDR3 residues: CASSAGTSGRNEQFF. The CDR3, as DNA: TGTGCCAGCAGTGCCGGGACTAGCGGGAGGAATGAGCAGTTCTTC.

This clone has only a few counts. The chain joins TRBV2 to TRBJ1-5; D not certain. Germline values: CDR1 SNHLY, CDR2 FYNNEI. The V and J ends lost 9 bases and 7 bases respectively, with 4 bases between them. This CDR3 spans 9 amino acids. The chain's CDR3 is CASGQPQHF. DNA for the CDR3: TGTGCCAGTGGACAGCCCCAGCATTTT.

The rearrangement uses TRBV10-1 and TRBJ2-1, with TRBD2 matching 7 bases. Germline V gene sequence: CDR1 WNHNN, CDR2 SYGVQD (reference sequence). The V gene end was trimmed by 5 bases and the J gene end by 0 bases; junction bases not matched to a gene: 7. This CDR3 is 16 amino acids long. The CDR3: CASSISGLSSYNEQFF. CDR3 sequence (DNA): TGCGCCAGCAGTATTAGCGGGCTCAGCTCCTACAATGAGCAGTTCTTC.

This clone was counted between two and nine times. This CDR3 reads CASSRITDTQYF. The CDR3 DNA follows: TGTGCCAGCAGCCGGATAACAGATACGCAGTATTTT. The rearrangement links TRBV7-2 to TRBJ2-3; D is ambiguous. The CDR3 covers 12 residues. Germline V lookup: CDR1 SGHTA, CDR2 FQGNSA. V was pared by 5 bases and J by 3 bases, with 6 bases between.

The rearrangement uses TRBV6-5 and TRBJ2-7; TRBD1 agrees at 8 bases. J gave up 4 bases and V 2 bases, and 4 bases lay outside the gene matches. The CDR3 is 14 residues long. Germline V CDR1 and CDR2: MNHEY, SVGAGI. The CDR3 loop reads CASSYDRTGYEQYF. The CDR3 DNA follows: TGTGCCAGCAGTTACGACCGGACAGGGTACGAGCAGTACTTC.

This chain uses TRBV5-1 with TRBJ2-5; 8 bases map to TRBD1. This CDR3 is built from 13 residues. Trimming cost V 7 bases and J 2 bases; bases outside gene matches: 4. The germline V gene encodes CDR1 SGHRS and CDR2 YFSETQ. The CDR3 coding sequence is TGCGCCAGCGCAGGGGGCAGGCAAGAGACCCAGTACTTC. The encoded protein is CASAGGRQETQYF.

The chain carries TRBV19 and TRBJ2-5; tentatively, D is TRBD1 (6 bases). The J call may be wrong; the DNA end is better matched by TRBJ2-7. Looked up from germline, CDR1 is LNHDA and CDR2 is SQIVND (reference sequence). This CDR3 contains 13 residues. The DNA for the CDR3 is TGTGCCAGTAGTACGACACAGGGATACGAGCAGTACTTC. Translated, it gives CASSTTQGYEQYF.

The chain is built from TRBV2 and TRBJ1-5; D unresolved. CDR3 length: 14 amino acids. From germline, CDR1 is SNHLY and CDR2 FYNNEI. The V end lost 3 bases, the J end lost 0 bases, and 6 bases lay between the germline ends. The CDR3 DNA is TGTGCCAGCAGTGATAGGACTAGCAATCAGCCCCAGCATTTT. Amino acids: CASSDRTSNQPQHF.

The rearrangement joins TRBV9 to TRBJ1-1; tentative D call: TRBD1 (5 bases). Per the germline V gene, CDR1 is SGDLS and CDR2 is YYNGEE. This CDR3 contains 13 residues. Trimming shortened V by 2 bases and J by 6 bases, and 11 bases separated the two germline ends. CDR3 amino acids: CASSVGGIAEAFF. The CDR3 nucleotides read TGTGCCAGCAGCGTTGGGGGAATCGCTGAAGCTTTCTTT.

V and J are TRBV28 and TRBJ2-7; 8 nucleotides agree with TRBD1. Germline V gene data show CDR1 as MDHEN and CDR2 as SYDVKM. The junction had 8 bases not matched to a gene; V was cut back by 5 bases and J by 2 bases. The CDR3 spans 15 residues. DNA of the CDR3: TGTGCCAGCAGTGGGGGGACAGGTCCTACCTACGAGCAGTACTTC. This encodes CASSGGTGPTYEQYF.

The chain has TRBV6-5 and TRBJ2-7; 9 bases are a match to TRBD2. Germline-derived CDR1 and CDR2 are MNHEY and SVGAGI. The CDR3 covers 13 residues. With 5 bases clipped from V and 10 bases from J, the junction kept 9 bases outside the gene matches. CDR3 region: CASSRLAASLQYF. DNA for the CDR3: TGTGCCAGCAGTCGACTAGCGGCTTCGCTACAGTACTTC.

This clone appeared once. This chain connects TRBV6-6 to TRBJ1-5; D gene uncertain. With 0 bases removed from V and 7 bases from J, the gap between germline ends came to 7 bases. The CDR3 covers 13 residues. Germline V CDR1 and CDR2: MNHNY, SVGAGI (reference sequence). In nucleotides, the CDR3 is TGTGCCAGCAGTTACTCGTTTGGGCAGCCCCAGCATTTT. This gives the protein CASSYSFGQPQHF.

The chain has TRBV5-1 and TRBJ1-6; D gene uncertain. The CDR3 runs 15 residues. V gave up 4 bases and J gave up 7 bases, with 15 bases separating them. CDR1 and CDR2 from the germline V gene are SGHRS and YFSETQ. The CDR3 region is CASSTRWTVNSPLHF. CDR3 nucleotide sequence: TGCGCCAGCAGCACCCGTTGGACGGTCAATTCACCCCTCCACTTT.

The chain couples TRBV30 to TRBJ2-7; D is ambiguous. The V end lost 3 bases, the J end lost 6 bases, and 12 bases lay between the germline ends. Germline assignment: CDR1 GTSNPN and CDR2 SVGIG (reference sequence). There are 12 residues in the CDR3. CDR3 DNA: TGTGCCTGGAGCTTGCTTTCAGGCGAGCAGTACTTC. Encoded protein: CAWSLLSGEQYF.

The genes are TRBV29-1 and TRBJ2-2, with 7 bases matching TRBD1. V was clipped by 1 base and J by 3 bases; unmatched bases: 5. CDR3 length: 15 amino acids. CDR1 and CDR2 from the germline V gene are SQVTM and ANQGSEA. The CDR3 spells CSVEGGTDHTGELFF. CDR3 DNA: TGCAGCGTTGAAGGTGGGACAGATCACACCGGGGAGCTGTTTTTT.

The chain recombines TRBV4-1 with TRBJ1-4, with D hard to call. V lost 1 base to trimming and J lost 0 bases, with 9 bases between them. Looked up from germline, CDR1 is MGHRA and CDR2 is YSYEKL. The CDR3 has 16 residues. CDR3 sequence (DNA): TGCGCCAGCAGCCAAGGTACCCTTGCAACTAATGAAAAACTGTTTTTT. This codes for CASSQGTLATNEKLFF.

The V and J genes are TRBV5-1 and TRBJ2-1; D possibly uses TRBD1 or TRBD2 (6 bases each). CDR1 and CDR2 from the germline V gene are SGHRS and YFSETQ. V was clipped by 4 bases and J by 0 bases, with 8 bases between them. The CDR3 length is 14 residues. DNA for the CDR3: TGCGCCAGCAGCCGGGGGCCCTCCTACAATGAGCAGTTCTTC. Translating gives CASSRGPSYNEQFF.

The chain combines TRBV7-2 with TRBJ2-3, with 10 bases matching TRBD1. The junction had 3 bases not matched to a gene; V was cut back by 5 bases and J by 4 bases. Germline V gives CDR1 SGHTA, CDR2 FQGNSA. The CDR3 has 14 amino acids. The CDR3 sequence is CASSQTGGADTQYF. As DNA, the CDR3 is TGTGCCAGCAGCCAGACAGGGGGCGCAGATACGCAGTATTTT.

V gene TRBV25-1 combines with J gene TRBJ2-4; the D call may be TRBD1 or TRBD2 (5 bases each). V shed 6 bases and J shed 8 bases, with 11 bases lying between them. The CDR3 extends over 12 amino acids. In germline, CDR1 is MGHDK, CDR2 SYGVNS. Here the CDR3 DNA reads TGTGCCAGCAGCAGCGTGGGGGACATTCAGTACTTC. This sequence encodes CASSSVGDIQYF.

V and J are TRBV4-1 and TRBJ2-1; a weak D match, TRBD2 (6 bases). Germline values: CDR1 MGHRA, CDR2 YSYEKL. The CDR3 has 15 amino acids. Trimming removed 4 bases at V and 6 bases at J, with 16 bases between. The CDR3 sequence: CASSLSALALNEQFF. The CDR3 coding sequence is TGCGCCAGCAGCCTCTCAGCGCTAGCGCTCAATGAGCAGTTCTTC.

This rearrangement joins TRBV27 to TRBJ1-4; D is undetermined. CDR3 length equals 16 residues. Looked up from germline, CDR1 is MNHEY and CDR2 is SMNVEV (reference sequence). Deletions cut 6 bases from V and 0 bases from J, with 14 bases between. CDR3 in amino acids: CASRSEIGTTNEKLFF. The CDR3 DNA follows: TGTGCCAGCAGATCTGAGATAGGAACAACTAATGAAAAACTGTTTTTT.

The chain joins TRBV5-1 to TRBJ1-4; TRBD1 is a possible D gene (5 bases). Germline CDR1 SGHRS, CDR2 YFSETQ. The CDR3 totals 15 residues. V shed 4 bases and J shed 11 bases, with 21 bases lying between them. CDR3 residues: CASSPSGTSVGKLFF. The CDR3, as DNA: TGCGCCAGCAGCCCATCCGGGACCTCGGTCGGGAAACTGTTTTTT.